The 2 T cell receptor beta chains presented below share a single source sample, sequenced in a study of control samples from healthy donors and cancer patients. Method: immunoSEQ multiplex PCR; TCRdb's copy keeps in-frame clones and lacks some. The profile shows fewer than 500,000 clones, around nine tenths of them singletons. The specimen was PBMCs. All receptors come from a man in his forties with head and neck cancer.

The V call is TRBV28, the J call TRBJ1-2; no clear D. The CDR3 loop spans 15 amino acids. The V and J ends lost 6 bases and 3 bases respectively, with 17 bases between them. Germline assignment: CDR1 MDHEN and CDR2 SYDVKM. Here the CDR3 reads CASSLVGPKDYGYTF. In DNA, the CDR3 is TGTGCCAGCAGCCTAGTAGGGCCCAAAGACTATGGCTACACCTTC.

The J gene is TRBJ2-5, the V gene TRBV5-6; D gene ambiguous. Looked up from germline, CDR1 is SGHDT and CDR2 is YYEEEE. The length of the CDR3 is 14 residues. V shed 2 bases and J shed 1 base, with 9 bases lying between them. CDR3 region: CASSLANFQETQYF. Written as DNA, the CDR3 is TGTGCCAGCAGCTTAGCCAACTTCCAAGAGACCCAGTACTTC. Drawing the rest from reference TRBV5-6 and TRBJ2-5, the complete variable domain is DAGVTQSPTHLIKTRGQQVTLRCSPKSGHDTVSWYQQALGQGPQFIFQYYEEEERQRGNFPDRFSGHQFPNYSSELNVNALLLGDSALYLCASSLANFQETQYFGPGTRLLVL.